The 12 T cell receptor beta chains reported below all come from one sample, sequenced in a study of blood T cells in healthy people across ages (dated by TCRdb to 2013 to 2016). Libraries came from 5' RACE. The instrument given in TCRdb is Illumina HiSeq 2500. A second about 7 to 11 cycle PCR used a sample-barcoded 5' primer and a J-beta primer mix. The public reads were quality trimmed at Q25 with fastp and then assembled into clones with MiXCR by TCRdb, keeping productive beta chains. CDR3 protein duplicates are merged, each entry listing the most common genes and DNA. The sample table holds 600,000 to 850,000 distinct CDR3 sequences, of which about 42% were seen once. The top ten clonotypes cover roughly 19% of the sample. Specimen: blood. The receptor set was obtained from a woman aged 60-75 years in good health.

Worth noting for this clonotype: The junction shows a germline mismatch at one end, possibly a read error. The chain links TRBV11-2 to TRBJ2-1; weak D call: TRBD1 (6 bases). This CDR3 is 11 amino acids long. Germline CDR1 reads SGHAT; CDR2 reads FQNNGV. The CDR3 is CASRTGNGQFF. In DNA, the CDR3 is TGTGCCAGCAGAACAGGGAATGGGCAGTTCTTC.

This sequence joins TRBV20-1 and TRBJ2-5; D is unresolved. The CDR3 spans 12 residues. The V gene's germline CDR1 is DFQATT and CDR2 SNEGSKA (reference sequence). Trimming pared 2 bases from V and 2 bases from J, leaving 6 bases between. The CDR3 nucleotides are TGCAGTGCTAGAAGAGATCAAGAGACCCAGTACTTC. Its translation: CSARRDQETQYF.

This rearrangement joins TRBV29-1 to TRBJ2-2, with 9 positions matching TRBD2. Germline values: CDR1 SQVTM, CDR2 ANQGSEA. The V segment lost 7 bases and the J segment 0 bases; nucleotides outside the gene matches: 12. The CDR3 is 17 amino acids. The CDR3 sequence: CSAFAFSSGTNTGELFF. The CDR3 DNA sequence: TGCAGCGCCTTCGCCTTTTCTAGCGGGACGAACACCGGGGAGCTGTTTTTT.

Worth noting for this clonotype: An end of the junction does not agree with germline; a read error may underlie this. In DNA, the CDR3 is TGTGCCAGCAGCCAAGTCTCCGAGACAGACTATGGCTGCACCTTC. Its protein is CASSQVSETDYGCTF. The gene calls are TRBV4-2 and TRBJ1-2; D perhaps matches TRBD1 (5 bases). CDR1 is LGHNA, CDR2 YNFKEQ, per germline. This CDR3 is built from 15 residues.

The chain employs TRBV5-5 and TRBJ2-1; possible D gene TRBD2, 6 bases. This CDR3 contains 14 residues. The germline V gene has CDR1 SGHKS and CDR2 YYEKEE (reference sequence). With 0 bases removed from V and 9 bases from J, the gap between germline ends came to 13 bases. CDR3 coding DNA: TGTGCCAGCAGCTTGGGGCGGGAAGGAGGTGAGCAGTTCTTC. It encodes CASSLGREGGEQFF.

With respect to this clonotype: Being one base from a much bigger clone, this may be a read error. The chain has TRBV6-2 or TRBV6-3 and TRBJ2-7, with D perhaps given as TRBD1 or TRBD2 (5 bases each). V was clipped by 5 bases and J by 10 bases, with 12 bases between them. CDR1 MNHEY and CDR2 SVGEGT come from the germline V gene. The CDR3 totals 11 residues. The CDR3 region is CASSPTGDQYF. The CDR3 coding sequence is TGTGCCAGCAGTCCAACTGGGGACCAGTACTTC.

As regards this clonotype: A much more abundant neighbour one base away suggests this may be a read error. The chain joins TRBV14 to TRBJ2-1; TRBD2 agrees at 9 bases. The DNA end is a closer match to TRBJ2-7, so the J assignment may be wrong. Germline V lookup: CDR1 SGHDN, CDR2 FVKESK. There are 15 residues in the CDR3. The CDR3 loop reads CASRQTSGSYNEQYF. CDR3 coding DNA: TGTGCCAGCAGACAGACTAGCGGCTCCTACAATGAGCAGTACTTC.

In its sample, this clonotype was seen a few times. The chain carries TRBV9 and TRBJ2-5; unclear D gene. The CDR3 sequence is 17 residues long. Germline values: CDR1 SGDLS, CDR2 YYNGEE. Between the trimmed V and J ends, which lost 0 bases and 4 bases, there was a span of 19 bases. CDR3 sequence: CASSVEAGNTGRETQYF. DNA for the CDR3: TGTGCCAGCAGCGTAGAGGCAGGTAACACTGGTAGAGAGACCCAGTACTTC.

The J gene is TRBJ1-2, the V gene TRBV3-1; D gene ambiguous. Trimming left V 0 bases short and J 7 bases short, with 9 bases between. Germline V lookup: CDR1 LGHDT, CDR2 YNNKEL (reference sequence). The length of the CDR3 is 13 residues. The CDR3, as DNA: TGTGCCAGCAGCCAAGATATGAAGGCTGGCTACACCTTC. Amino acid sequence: CASSQDMKAGYTF.

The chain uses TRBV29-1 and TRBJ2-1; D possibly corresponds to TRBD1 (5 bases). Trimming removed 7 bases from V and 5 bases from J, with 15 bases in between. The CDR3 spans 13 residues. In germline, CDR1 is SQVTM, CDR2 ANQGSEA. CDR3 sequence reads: CSGVRGTDNEQFF. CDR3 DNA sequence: TGCAGCGGGGTAAGGGGAACGGACAATGAGCAGTTCTTC.

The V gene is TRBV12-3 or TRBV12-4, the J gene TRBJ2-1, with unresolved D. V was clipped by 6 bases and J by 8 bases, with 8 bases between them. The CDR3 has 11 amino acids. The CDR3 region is CASRIIDEQFF. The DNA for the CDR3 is TGTGCCAGCAGAATAATCGATGAGCAGTTCTTC.

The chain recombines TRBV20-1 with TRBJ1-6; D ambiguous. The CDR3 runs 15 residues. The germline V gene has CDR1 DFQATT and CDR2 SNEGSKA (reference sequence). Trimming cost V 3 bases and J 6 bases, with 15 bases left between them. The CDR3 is CSASLYGPSNSPLHF. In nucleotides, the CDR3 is TGCAGTGCTAGCTTATACGGACCGTCTAATTCACCCCTCCACTTT.